These 27 T cell receptor beta chains were all obtained from the same sample, sequenced in a study of kidney transplant recipient with SARS-CoV-2 infection. TCRdb reprocessed the reads with MiXCR, giving one entry per CDR3 protein. The table records about 240,000 distinct CDR3 sequences, about 30% of them present only once. The sequences come from a blood sample, collected at baseline and on day 111 from a kidney transplant recipient. These receptors came from a male patient in his 30s who had COVID-19 and was a kidney transplant recipient. Among the T cells, some may be from the graft donor.

This clonotype was picked up many times. The chain is built from TRBV7-2 and TRBJ1-1; TRBD1 might be the D (5 bases). Trimming left V 6 bases short and J 0 bases short, with 17 bases between. The CDR3 spans 16 residues. Germline values: CDR1 SGHTA, CDR2 FQGNSA. The DNA of the CDR3 is TGTGCCAGCAGTAAGAACCGGGGGAGCATGAACACTGAAGCTTTCTTT. It yields the protein CASSKNRGSMNTEAFF.

This clonotype was observed at least ten times. The chain uses TRBV4-2 and TRBJ1-1, with 11 bases aligning to TRBD1. Germline V gives CDR1 LGHNA, CDR2 YNFKEQ. The CDR3 is made up of 16 amino acids. V trimming: 2 bases; J trimming: 5 bases; junction bases outside the gene matches: 7. Written as DNA, the CDR3 is TGTGCCAGCAGCCAATCAATCGGGACAGGGGGTACTGAAGCTTTCTTT. Its protein is CASSQSIGTGGTEAFF.

Many counts were recorded for this clonotype. V is TRBV15 and J is TRBJ2-3, with 10 bases aligning to TRBD2. The length of the CDR3 is 18 residues. Germline V gene sequence: CDR1 LNHNV, CDR2 YYDKDF (reference sequence). After removal of 2 bases from V and 5 bases from J, the junction contained 13 bases not matched to a gene. The CDR3 sequence: CATSRRPFGTSVGDTQYF. Here the CDR3 DNA reads TGTGCCACCAGCAGAAGACCTTTTGGGACTAGCGTAGGAGATACGCAGTATTTT.

The sample holds many counts of this clonotype. The CDR3 DNA is TGCGCCAGCAGAGGGACAGGGGGTACCCTGGCTAATGAAAAACTGTTTTTT. Translated: CASRGTGGTLANEKLFF. The V call is TRBV4-1, the J call TRBJ1-4; TRBD1 aligns across 11 bases. The V and J ends lost 6 bases and 3 bases, in that order; junction bases with no gene match: 9. Germline V gives CDR1 MGHRA, CDR2 YSYEKL. CDR3 size: 17 residues.

Of note for this clonotype: It is likely a read error, because the conserved phenylalanine at the end of the CDR3 is missing. Because the CDR3's place on the DNA is in doubt, the DNA is left out and the CDR3 is given as listed by TCRdb. The rearrangement joins TRBV4-1 to TRBJ2-7; the D call TRBD2 from the table was never checked on the DNA. Germline CDR1 reads MGHRA; CDR2 reads YSYEKL. The CDR3 region is 17 residues in length, termini included. CDR3: CASSQVSRAGNTYEQYS.

This clonotype was found many times. A read error may account for a junction end that differs from germline. This chain connects TRBV7-3 to TRBJ2-7, with 8 nucleotides matching TRBD2. The V gene's germline CDR1 is SGHTA and CDR2 FQGTGA. This CDR3 region has 13 residues. CDR3 region: CASSLKPAGDQHF. DNA of the CDR3: TGTGCCAGCAGCTTAAAACCAGCGGGAGATCAGCACTTC.

This clonotype was found many times. This rearrangement joins TRBV19 to TRBJ1-2; D gene ambiguous. This CDR3 is built from 17 residues. Trimming shortened V by 5 bases and J by 4 bases, and 23 bases separated the two germline ends. Germline CDR1 reads LNHDA; CDR2 reads SQIVND (reference sequence). In DNA form, the CDR3 reads TGTGCCAGTAGTTTTACATCGACAAATCGAAAGACCTATGGCTACACCTTC. Its protein product is CASSFTSTNRKTYGYTF.

This clonotype was seen ten or more times. The chain has TRBV2 and TRBJ1-1, with D hard to call. CDR3 length equals 13 residues. Germline CDR1 SNHLY, CDR2 FYNNEI. V lost 6 bases and J 4 bases, leaving 12 bases between the germline ends. CDR3 DNA: TGTGCCAGCAGATTGAGAGTTCTCACTGAAGCTTTCTTT. Its protein is CASRLRVLTEAFF. The complete variable domain, with remaining parts taken from reference TRBV2 and TRBJ1-1, reads EPEVTQTPSHQVTQMGQEVILRCVPISNHLYFYWYRQILGQKVEFLVSFYNNEISEKSEIFDDQFSVERPDGSNFTLKIRSTKLEDSAMYFCASRLRVLTEAFFGQGTRLTVV.

This clonotype was seen many times. The chain combines TRBV11-2 with TRBJ1-2; D is unresolved. Germline CDR1 and CDR2: SGHAT and FQNNGV. The CDR3 is made up of 17 amino acids. Trimming took off 5 bases at V and 4 bases at J, with 23 bases between the two ends. In DNA, the CDR3 is TGTGCCAGCAGCAACGCGCGAACAAGCAGAAAGACCTATGGCTACACCTTC. This sequence encodes CASSNARTSRKTYGYTF.

This clonotype was counted many times. V gene TRBV18 combines with J gene TRBJ1-2, with a possible D match to TRBD1 (5 bases). V was cut by 0 bases and J by 2 bases, with 13 bases left in between. The CDR3 covers 16 residues. Germline V lookup: CDR1 KGHSH, CDR2 LQKENI. CDR3 in amino acids: CASSPPLRQRNYGYTF. Here the CDR3 DNA reads TGTGCCAGCTCACCACCCCTGAGACAGCGAAACTATGGCTACACCTTC.

The table lists this clonotype with many counts. J is TRBJ1-1 and V is TRBV27; no definite D call. With 0 bases removed from V and 4 bases from J, the gap between germline ends came to 6 bases. The CDR3 totals 13 residues. Per germline, CDR1 MNHEY and CDR2 SMNVEV (reference sequence). The CDR3 loop is CASSLSEGTEAFF. CDR3 bases: TGTGCCAGCAGTTTATCGGAGGGCACTGAAGCTTTCTTT.

In its sample, this clonotype was seen many times. This chain uses TRBV5-6 with TRBJ2-3, with D possibly being TRBD2 (5 bases). CDR1 and CDR2 (germline): SGHDT, YYEEEE. The CDR3 is made up of 14 amino acids. V was shortened by 1 base and J by 5 bases, with 11 bases between the two germline ends. The CDR3 nucleotides are TGTGCCAGCAGCTTGTTAACCGGGGTAGATACGCAGTATTTT. The encoded protein is CASSLLTGVDTQYF.

This clonotype was recorded at least ten times. The CDR3 DNA reads as TGTGCCAGCAGTTATTCGACAGGGTCGTTCGCTGAAGCTTTCTTT. Protein product: CASSYSTGSFAEAFF. V is TRBV6-5 and J is TRBJ1-1; TRBD1 agrees at 7 bases. The V and J ends lost 3 bases and 6 bases, in that order; junction bases with no gene match: 10. This CDR3 region has 15 residues. Germline V CDR1 and CDR2: MNHEY, SVGAGI.

This clonotype has at least ten counts. This chain links TRBV2 with TRBJ2-7; TRBD1 or TRBD2 may be the D gene (5 bases each). The ends were cut back, 5 bases at V and 3 bases at J, with 17 bases in the middle. Germline assignment: CDR1 SNHLY and CDR2 FYNNEI. The CDR3 is made up of 15 amino acids. The CDR3 reads CASSMGERTLYEQYF. DNA for the CDR3: TGTGCCAGCAGTATGGGGGAAAGGACCCTCTACGAGCAGTACTTC. Full variable domain (outside the CDR3, taken from reference TRBV2 and TRBJ2-7): EPEVTQTPSHQVTQMGQEVILRCVPISNHLYFYWYRQILGQKVEFLVSFYNNEISEKSEIFDDQFSVERPDGSNFTLKIRSTKLEDSAMYFCASSMGERTLYEQYFGPGTRLTVT.

This clonotype has a count of ten or more. The V gene is TRBV5-3, the J gene TRBJ2-1, with 9 positions matching TRBD2. TRBV5-3 counts as an open reading frame of uncertain function. This CDR3 has 16 residues. Unmatched junction bases numbered 14, after V lost 5 bases and J lost 8 bases. The CDR3 sequence is CARRLLGAGGPDEQFF. For the CDR3, the DNA is TGTGCCAGAAGGCTTCTTGGGGCGGGAGGGCCGGATGAGCAGTTCTTC.

The chain combines TRBV6-5 with TRBJ2-2; D may be TRBD1 or TRBD2 (5 bases each). The CDR3 runs to 17 residues. In germline, CDR1 is MNHEY, CDR2 SVGAGI. The V and J ends lost 2 bases and 4 bases respectively, with 17 bases between them. CDR3 nucleotides: TGTGCCAGCAGTTACGACCGGGACCGATCTTTCACCGGGGAGCTGTTTTTT. This gives the protein CASSYDRDRSFTGELFF.

The sample holds many counts of this clonotype. The chain links TRBV3-2 to TRBJ2-4; whether TRBD1, the table's D call, matches the DNA was not checked. TRBV3-2 has pseudogene status. The CDR3 contains 12 residues. The CDR3 reads CASSHRTLGRYF. In DNA, the CDR3 is TGTGCCAGCAGCCACCGAACCCTGGGGCGGTACTTC.

This clonotype was recorded once. The junction shows a germline mismatch at one end, possibly a read error. V usage is TRBV13 and J usage is TRBJ2-7; no reliable D call. CDR3 length equals 15 residues. Germline V gene lookup returns CDR1 PRHDT and CDR2 FYEKMQ (reference sequence). CDR3 protein: CASSADERSSYEQYF. In DNA form, the CDR3 reads TGTGCCAGCAGCGCGGACGAACGTTCGTCCTACGAGCAATACTTC.

In the case of this clonotype: This may stem from a read error, because a much larger clone lies one nucleotide away. The chain has TRBV2 and TRBJ2-7; no definite D call. Deletions cut 6 bases from V and 3 bases from J, with 9 bases between. This CDR3 is built from 12 residues. Germline V gene data show CDR1 as SNHLY and CDR2 as FYNNEI. The DNA for the CDR3 is TGTGCCAGCAGAAGTTGGGACTACGAGCAGTACTTC. Its translation: CASRSWDYEQYF.

This clonotype was seen many times. The V gene is TRBV6-6, the J gene TRBJ1-2, with a tentative D call TRBD1 (5 bases). The V gene's germline CDR1 is MNHNY and CDR2 SVGAGI (reference sequence). The CDR3 consists of 12 residues. With 4 bases removed from V and 8 bases from J, the gap between germline ends came to 11 bases. The CDR3 loop reads CASSFTGQGYTF. The CDR3 nucleotides read TGTGCCAGCAGTTTCACCGGACAAGGCTACACCTTC.

This clonotype was found many times. V is TRBV19 and J is TRBJ2-1, with a possible D match to TRBD1 (6 bases). Germline CDR1 and CDR2: LNHDA and SQIVND (reference sequence). This CDR3 is 13 amino acids long. V was pared by 5 bases and J by 9 bases, with 14 bases between. The CDR3 DNA reads TGTGCCAGTAGTTCCAGGGGCTGGGGTGAGCAGTTCTTC. Residues: CASSSRGWGEQFF.

There are many counts of this clonotype. The chain carries TRBV20-1 and TRBJ2-1; possible D gene TRBD2, 5 bases. CDR3 size: 13 residues. Deletions cut 4 bases from V and 8 bases from J, with 15 bases between. The V gene's germline CDR1 is DFQATT and CDR2 SNEGSKA (reference sequence). The DNA of the CDR3 is TGCAGTGCTACCCCGGGGTGGAGCCATGAGCAGTTCTTC. Its protein is CSATPGWSHEQFF.

This clonotype was recorded at least ten times. This sequence joins TRBV7-3 and TRBJ2-7; TRBD2 might be the D (6 bases). The closer fit of TRBJ2-1 to the DNA end suggests the J call may be wrong. Germline lookup yields CDR1 SGHTA and CDR2 FQGTGA. CDR3 size: 12 residues. CDR3 sequence: CASSFWEEVQFF. Here the CDR3 DNA reads TGTGCCAGCAGCTTTTGGGAGGAGGTCCAGTTCTTC.

The chain joins TRBV2 to TRBJ2-3; TRBD2 aligns across 13 bases. This CDR3 spans 15 amino acids. V dropped 4 bases and J dropped 8; count of bases not matched to a gene: 6. The germline CDR1 and CDR2 sequences are SNHLY and FYNNEI. This CDR3 is CASSGGLAGFGTQYF. CDR3 nucleotide sequence: TGTGCCAGCAGTGGGGGACTAGCGGGATTTGGTACGCAGTATTTT.

This clonotype appeared many times. The chain joins TRBV28 to TRBJ1-3; D is unresolved. The CDR3 covers 16 residues. Germline lookup yields CDR1 MDHEN and CDR2 SYDVKM. Trimming stripped 5 bases from V and 0 bases from J, with 14 bases between. Here the CDR3 reads CASSILQMSSGNTIYF. The CDR3 DNA sequence: TGTGCCAGCAGTATCCTACAGATGAGCTCTGGAAACACCATATATTTT.

Points on this clonotype: With a much larger clone just one base away, this may be a read error. The rearrangement links TRBV2 to TRBJ1-5; perhaps TRBD1 as D (6 bases). Germline CDR1 reads SNHLY; CDR2 reads FYNNEI. There are 15 residues in the CDR3. This CDR3 is CASSEWGRGNRPQHF. CDR3 sequence (DNA): TGTGCCAGCAGTGAATGGGGGCGCGGGAATCGGCCCCAGCATTTT.

Of note for this clonotype: A far larger clone is off by one base, so a read error is likely. The CDR3 loop reads CASSEGGAGELFF. CDR3 nucleotides: TGTGCCAGCAGTGAAGGAGGTGCCGGGGAGCTGTTTTTT. The chain links TRBV6-1 to TRBJ2-2; D remains ambiguous. The V end lost 1 base, the J end lost 6 bases, and 6 bases lay between the germline ends. The CDR3 is 13 residues long. Germline-derived CDR1 and CDR2 are MNHNS and SASEGT.